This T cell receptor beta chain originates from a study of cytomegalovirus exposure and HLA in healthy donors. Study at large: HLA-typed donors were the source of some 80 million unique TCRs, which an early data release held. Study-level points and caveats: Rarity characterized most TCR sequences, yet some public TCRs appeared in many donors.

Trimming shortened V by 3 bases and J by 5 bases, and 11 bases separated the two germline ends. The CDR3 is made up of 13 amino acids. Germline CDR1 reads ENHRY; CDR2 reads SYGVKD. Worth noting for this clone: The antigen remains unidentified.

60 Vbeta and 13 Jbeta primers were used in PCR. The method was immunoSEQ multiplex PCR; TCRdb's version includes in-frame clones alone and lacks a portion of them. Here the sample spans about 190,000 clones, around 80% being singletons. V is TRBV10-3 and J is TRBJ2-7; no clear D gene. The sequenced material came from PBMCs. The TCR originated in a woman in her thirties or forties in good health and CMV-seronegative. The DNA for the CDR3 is TGTGCCATCAGTGAAAATAGACACGACGAGCAGTACTTC. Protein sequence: CAISENRHDEQYF.